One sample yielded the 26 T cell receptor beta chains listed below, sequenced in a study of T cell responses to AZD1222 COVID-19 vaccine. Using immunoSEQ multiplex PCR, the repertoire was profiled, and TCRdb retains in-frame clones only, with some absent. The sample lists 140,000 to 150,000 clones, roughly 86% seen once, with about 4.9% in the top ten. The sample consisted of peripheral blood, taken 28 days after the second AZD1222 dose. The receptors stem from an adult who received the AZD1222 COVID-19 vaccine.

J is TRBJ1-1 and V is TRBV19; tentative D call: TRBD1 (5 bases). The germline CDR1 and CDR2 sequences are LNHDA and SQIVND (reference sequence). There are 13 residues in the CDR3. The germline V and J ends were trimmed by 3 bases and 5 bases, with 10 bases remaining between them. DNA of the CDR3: TGTGCCAGTAGTATGGGGGGAGGGACTGAAGCTTTCTTT. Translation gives CASSMGGGTEAFF. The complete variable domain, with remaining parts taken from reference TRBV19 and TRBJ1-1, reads DGGITQSPKYLFRKEGQNVTLSCEQNLNHDAMYWYRQDPGQGLRLIYYSQIVNDFQKGDIAEGYSVSREKKESFPLTVTSAQKNPTAFYLCASSMGGGTEAFFGQGTRLTVV.

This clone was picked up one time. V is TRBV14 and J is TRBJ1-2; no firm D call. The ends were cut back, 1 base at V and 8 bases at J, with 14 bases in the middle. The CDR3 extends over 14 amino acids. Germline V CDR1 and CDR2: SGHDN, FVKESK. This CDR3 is CASSQVEGNRGYTF. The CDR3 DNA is TGTGCCAGCAGCCAAGTTGAAGGGAATCGCGGCTACACCTTC.

CDR3 DNA: TGTGCCAGCAGTAGGACAGGGGGCAACGAGCAGTACTTC. Amino acid sequence: CASSRTGGNEQYF. The chain couples TRBV12-3 or TRBV12-4 to TRBJ2-7; TRBD1 matches at 11 bases. This CDR3 spans 13 amino acids. V shed 5 bases, J shed 5 bases, and the junction held 2 bases outside the gene matches.

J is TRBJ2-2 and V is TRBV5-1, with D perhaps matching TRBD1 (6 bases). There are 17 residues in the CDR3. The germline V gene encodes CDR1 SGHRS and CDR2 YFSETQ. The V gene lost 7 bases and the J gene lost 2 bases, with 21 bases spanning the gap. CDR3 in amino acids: CASGPFTGIQNTGELFF. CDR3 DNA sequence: TGCGCCAGCGGACCCTTTACAGGGATCCAAAACACCGGGGAGCTGTTTTTT.

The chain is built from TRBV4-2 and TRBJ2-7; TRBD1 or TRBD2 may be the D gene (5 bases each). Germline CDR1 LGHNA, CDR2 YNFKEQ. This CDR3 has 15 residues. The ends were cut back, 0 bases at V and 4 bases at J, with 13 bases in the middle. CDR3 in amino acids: CASSQDEGAGYEQYF. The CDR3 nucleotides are TGTGCCAGCAGCCAAGATGAGGGAGCAGGGTACGAGCAGTACTTC.

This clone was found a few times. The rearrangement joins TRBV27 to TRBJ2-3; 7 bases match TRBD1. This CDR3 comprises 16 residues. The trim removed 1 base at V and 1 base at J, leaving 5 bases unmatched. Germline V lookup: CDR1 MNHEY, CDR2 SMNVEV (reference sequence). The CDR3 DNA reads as TGTGCCAGCAGTTTATTGCAGGGGGTGGGCACAGATACGCAGTATTTT. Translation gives CASSLLQGVGTDTQYF.

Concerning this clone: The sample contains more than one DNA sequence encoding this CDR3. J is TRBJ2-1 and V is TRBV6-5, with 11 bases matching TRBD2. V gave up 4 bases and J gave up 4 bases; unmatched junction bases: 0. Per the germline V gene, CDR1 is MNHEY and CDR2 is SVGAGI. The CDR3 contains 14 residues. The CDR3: CASSLAGGYNEQFF. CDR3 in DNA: TGTGCCAGCAGTTTAGCGGGGGGGTACAATGAGCAGTTCTTC.

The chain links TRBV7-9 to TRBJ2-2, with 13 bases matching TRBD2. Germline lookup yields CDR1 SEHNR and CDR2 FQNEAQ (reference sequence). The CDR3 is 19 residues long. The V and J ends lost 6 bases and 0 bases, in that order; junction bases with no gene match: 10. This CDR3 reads CASSSGTSGTQPNTGELFF. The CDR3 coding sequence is TGTGCCAGCAGTTCCGGGACTAGCGGGACCCAGCCGAACACCGGGGAGCTGTTTTTT.

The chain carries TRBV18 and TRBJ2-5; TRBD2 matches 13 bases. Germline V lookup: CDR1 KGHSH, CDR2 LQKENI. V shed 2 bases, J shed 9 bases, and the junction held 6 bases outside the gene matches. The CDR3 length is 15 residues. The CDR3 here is CASSPGTSGTAAQYF. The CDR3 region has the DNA TGTGCCAGCTCACCAGGGACTAGCGGGACTGCGGCCCAGTACTTC.

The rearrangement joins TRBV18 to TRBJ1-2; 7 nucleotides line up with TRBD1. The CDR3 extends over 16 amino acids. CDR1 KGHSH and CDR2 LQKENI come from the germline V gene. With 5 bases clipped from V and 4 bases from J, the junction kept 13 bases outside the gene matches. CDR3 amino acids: CASSASSPGTVYGYTF. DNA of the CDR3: TGTGCCAGCTCAGCTTCGTCCCCCGGGACAGTCTATGGCTACACCTTC.

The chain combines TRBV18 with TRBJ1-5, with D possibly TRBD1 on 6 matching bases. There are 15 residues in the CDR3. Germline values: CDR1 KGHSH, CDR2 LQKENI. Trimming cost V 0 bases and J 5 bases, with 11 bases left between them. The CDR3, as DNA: TGTGCCAGCTCACCACCGCACAGGGTTGATCAGCCCCAGCATTTT. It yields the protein CASSPPHRVDQPQHF.

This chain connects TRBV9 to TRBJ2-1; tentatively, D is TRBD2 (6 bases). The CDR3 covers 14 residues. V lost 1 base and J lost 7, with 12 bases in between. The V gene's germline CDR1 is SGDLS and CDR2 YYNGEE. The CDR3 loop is CASSVILASNEQFF. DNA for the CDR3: TGTGCCAGCAGCGTAATCCTAGCGTCTAATGAGCAGTTCTTC.

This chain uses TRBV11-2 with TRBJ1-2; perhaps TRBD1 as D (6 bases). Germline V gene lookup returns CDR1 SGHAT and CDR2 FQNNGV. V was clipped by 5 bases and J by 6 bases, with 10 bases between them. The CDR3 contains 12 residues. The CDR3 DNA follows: TGTGCCAGCAGCAGTAACAGGGATGGCTACACCTTC. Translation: CASSSNRDGYTF.

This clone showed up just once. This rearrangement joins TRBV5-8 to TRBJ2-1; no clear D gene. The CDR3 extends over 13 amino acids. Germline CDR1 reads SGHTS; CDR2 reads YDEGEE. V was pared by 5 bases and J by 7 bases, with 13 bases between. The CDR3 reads CASSIGRANEQFF. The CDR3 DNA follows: TGTGCCAGCAGTATTGGACGGGCAAATGAGCAGTTCTTC.

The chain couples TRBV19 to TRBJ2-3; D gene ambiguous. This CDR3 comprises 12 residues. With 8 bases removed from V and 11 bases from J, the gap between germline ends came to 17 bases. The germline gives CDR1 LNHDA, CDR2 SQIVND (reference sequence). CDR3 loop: CASEGGRWRQYF. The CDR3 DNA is TGTGCCAGTGAAGGTGGAAGGTGGAGGCAGTATTTT.

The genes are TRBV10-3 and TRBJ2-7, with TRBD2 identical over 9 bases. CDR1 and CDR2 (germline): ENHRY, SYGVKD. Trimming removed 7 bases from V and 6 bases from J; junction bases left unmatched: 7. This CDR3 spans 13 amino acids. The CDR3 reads CAITQRGVGEQYF. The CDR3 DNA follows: TGTGCCATCACGCAGCGGGGGGTCGGCGAGCAGTACTTC.

The CDR3, as DNA: TGTGCCAGCAGCTCAACTAATGAAAAACTGTTTTTT. It encodes CASSSTNEKLFF. This sequence joins TRBV6-5 and TRBJ1-4; D not resolved. The ends were cut back, 6 bases at V and 0 bases at J, with 2 bases in the middle. This CDR3 spans 12 amino acids. The V gene's germline CDR1 is MNHEY and CDR2 SVGAGI.

The CDR3 DNA is TGTGCCAGCAGCGTAGGCCCGCAACAGAACACCGGGGAGCTGTTTTTT. The encoded protein is CASSVGPQQNTGELFF. J is TRBJ2-2 and V is TRBV9, with D unresolved. This CDR3 has 16 amino acids. The germline gives CDR1 SGDLS, CDR2 YYNGEE. V was trimmed by 0 bases and J by 1 base, leaving 10 bases between them.

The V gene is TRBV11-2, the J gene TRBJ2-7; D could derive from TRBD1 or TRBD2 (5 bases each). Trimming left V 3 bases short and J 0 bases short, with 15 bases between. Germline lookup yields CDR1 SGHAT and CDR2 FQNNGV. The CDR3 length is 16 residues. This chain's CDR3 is CASSFARDLRSYEQYF. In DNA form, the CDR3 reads TGTGCCAGCAGCTTCGCCCGGGACCTCCGCTCCTACGAGCAGTACTTC.

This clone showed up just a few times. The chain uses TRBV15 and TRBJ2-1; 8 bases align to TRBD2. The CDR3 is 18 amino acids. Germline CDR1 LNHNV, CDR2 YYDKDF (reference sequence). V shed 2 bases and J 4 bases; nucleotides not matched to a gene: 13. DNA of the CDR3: TGTGCCACCAGCAGATCCCCCCCTGGGGCGGGAGGATACAATGAGCAGTTCTTC. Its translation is CATSRSPPGAGGYNEQFF.

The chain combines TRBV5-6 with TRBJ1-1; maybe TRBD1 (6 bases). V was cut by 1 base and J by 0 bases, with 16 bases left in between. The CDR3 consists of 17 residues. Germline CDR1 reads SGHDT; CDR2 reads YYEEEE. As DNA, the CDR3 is TGTGCCAGCAGCTTGACGGCAGGGGCACCTATGAACACTGAAGCTTTCTTT. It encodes CASSLTAGAPMNTEAFF.

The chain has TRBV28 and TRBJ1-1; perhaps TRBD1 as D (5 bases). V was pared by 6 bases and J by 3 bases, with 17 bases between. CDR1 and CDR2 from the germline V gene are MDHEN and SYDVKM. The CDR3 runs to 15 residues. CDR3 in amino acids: CASSPDRDGHTEAFF. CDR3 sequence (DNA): TGTGCCAGCAGCCCCGACCGGGACGGCCACACTGAAGCTTTCTTT. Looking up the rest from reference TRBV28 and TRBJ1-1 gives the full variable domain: DVKVTQSSRYLVKRTGEKVFLECVQDMDHENMFWYRQDPGLGLRLIYFSYDVKMKEKGDIPEGYSVSREKKERFSLILESASTNQTSMYLCASSPDRDGHTEAFFGQGTRLTVV.

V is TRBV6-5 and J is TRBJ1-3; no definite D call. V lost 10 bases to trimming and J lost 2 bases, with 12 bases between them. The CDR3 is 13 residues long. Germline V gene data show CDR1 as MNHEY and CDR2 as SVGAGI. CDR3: CATRIGTGNTIYF. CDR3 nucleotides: TGTGCCACCCGAATCGGGACTGGAAACACCATATATTTT.

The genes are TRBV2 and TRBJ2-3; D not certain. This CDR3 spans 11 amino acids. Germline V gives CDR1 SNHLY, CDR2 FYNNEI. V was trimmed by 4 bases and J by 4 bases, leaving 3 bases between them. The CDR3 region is CASSAADTQYF. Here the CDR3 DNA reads TGTGCCAGCAGTGCTGCAGATACGCAGTATTTT.

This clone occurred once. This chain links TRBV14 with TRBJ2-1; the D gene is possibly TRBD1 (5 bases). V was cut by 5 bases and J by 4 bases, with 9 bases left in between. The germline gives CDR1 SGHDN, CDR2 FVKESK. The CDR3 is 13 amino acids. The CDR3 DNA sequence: TGTGCCAGCAGCGCCCGACAGTACAATGAGCAGTTCTTC. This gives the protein CASSARQYNEQFF.

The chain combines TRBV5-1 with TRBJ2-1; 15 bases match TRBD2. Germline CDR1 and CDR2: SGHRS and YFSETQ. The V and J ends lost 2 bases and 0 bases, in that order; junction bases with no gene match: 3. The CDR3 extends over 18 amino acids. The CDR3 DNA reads TGCGCCAGCAGCTTCGGACTAGCGGGGGGGAGCTCCTACAATGAGCAGTTCTTC. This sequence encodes CASSFGLAGGSSYNEQFF.